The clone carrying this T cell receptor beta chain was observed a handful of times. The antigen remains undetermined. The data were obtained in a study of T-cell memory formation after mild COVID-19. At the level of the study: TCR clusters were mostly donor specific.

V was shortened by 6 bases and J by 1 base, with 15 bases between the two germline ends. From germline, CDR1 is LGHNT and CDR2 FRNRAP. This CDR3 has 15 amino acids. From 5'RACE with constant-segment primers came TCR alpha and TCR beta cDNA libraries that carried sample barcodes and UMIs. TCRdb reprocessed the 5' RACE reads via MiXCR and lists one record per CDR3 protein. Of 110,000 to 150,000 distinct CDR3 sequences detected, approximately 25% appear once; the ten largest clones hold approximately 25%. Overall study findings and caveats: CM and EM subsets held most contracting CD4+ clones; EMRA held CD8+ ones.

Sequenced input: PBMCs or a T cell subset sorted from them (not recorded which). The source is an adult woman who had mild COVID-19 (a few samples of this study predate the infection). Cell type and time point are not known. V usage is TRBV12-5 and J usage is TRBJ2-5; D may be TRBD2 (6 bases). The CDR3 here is CASGDLGGVQETQYF. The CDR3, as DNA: TGTGCTAGTGGCGACCTCGGCGGGGTCCAAGAGACCCAGTACTTC.